This record looks at one TCR beta chain sequence and its context. Its antigen is not identified. Using immunoSEQ multiplex PCR, the repertoire was profiled, and TCRdb retains in-frame clones only, with some absent. The sample lists about 100,000 clones, approximately 91% seen once, with less than 0.2% in the top ten. The data were taken from a study of OX40 agonist ivuxolimab in advanced cancers. Overall study: Ivuxolimab is an agonistic anti-OX40 (CD134) antibody, and patients were treated with it.

V was shortened by 7 bases and J by 4 bases, with 10 bases between the two germline ends. The CDR3 runs to 12 residues. CDR1 and CDR2 from the germline V gene are SNHLY and FYNNEI. General study points: At 0.1 to 3.0 mg/kg and by week 6, clonal expansion occurred in CD4+ and CD8+ blood T cells.

This receptor was obtained from an adult with an advanced solid tumor such as melanoma, head and neck, liver or kidney cancer. The chain uses TRBV2 and TRBJ1-2; D not certain. This specimen consisted of CD4+ or CD8+ T cells sorted from blood, obtained in a trial of the OX40 agonist ivuxolimab. The CDR3: CASKRGVYGYTF. For the CDR3, the DNA is TGTGCCAGCAAGCGGGGAGTCTATGGCTACACCTTC.